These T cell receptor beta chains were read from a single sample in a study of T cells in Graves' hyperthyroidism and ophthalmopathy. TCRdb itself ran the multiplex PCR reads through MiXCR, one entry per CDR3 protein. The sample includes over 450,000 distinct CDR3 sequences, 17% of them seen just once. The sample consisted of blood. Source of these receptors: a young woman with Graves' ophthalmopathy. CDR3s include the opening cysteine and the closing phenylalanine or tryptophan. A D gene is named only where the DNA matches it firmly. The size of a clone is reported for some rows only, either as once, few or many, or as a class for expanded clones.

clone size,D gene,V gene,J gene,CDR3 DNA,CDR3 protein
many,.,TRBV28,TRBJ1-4,TGTGCCAGCACCGCTGGGACAAACGGGGAAAAACTGTTTTTT,CASTAGTNGEKLFF
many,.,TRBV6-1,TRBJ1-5,TGTGCCAGCAGTGAGACAGGTACGGGCAATCAGCCCCAGCATTTT,CASSETGTGNQPQHF
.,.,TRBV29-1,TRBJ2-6,TGCAGCGTTGACGGACAGATCTCTGGGGCCAACGTCCTGACTTTC,CSVDGQISGANVLTF
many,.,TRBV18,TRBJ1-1,TGTGCCAGCTCACCGGCCGGGACAATGAACACTGAAGCTTTCTTT,CASSPAGTMNTEAFF
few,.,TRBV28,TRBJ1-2,TGTGCCAGCAGTTCGGGACTCCGGAATGTTAACTATGGCTACACCTTC,CASSSGLRNVNYGYTF
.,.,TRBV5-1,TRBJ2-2,TGCGCCAGCAGCTTGGAGGGTCCCGGGGAGCCGTTTTTT,CASSLEGPGEPFF
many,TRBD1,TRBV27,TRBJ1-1,TGTGCCAGCAGTTTCGACAGGGGTCACACTGAAGCTTTCTTT,CASSFDRGHTEAFF
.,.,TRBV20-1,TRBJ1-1,TGCAGTGCTTTCCCTCTCGGGAGCAACACTGAAGCTTTCTTT,CSAFPLGSNTEAFF
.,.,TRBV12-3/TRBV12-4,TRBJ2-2,TGTGCCAGCGCTAGCGACACCGGGGAGCTGTTTTTT,CASASDTGELFF
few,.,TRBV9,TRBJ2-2,TGTGCCAGCAGCGTAGTAACAGGGTCCGGGGAGCTGTTTTTT,CASSVVTGSGELFF
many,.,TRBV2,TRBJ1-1,TGTGCCAGCTACCGGGACGGGAACACTGAAGCTTTCTTT,CASYRDGNTEAFF
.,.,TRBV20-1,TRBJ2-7,TGCAGTGCTAGAGGGGCGAGCTCCTACGAGCAGTACTTC,CSARGASSYEQYF
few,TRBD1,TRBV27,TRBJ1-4,TGTGCCAGCACCTCACAGGGGCGACCCTCGACTAATGAAAAACTGTTTTTT,CASTSQGRPSTNEKLFF
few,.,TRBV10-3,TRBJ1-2,TGTGCCATCAGTGAGTCGGGCAGGGTGTACGGCTACACCTTC,CAISESGRVYGYTF
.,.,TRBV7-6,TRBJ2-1,TGTGCCAGCAGCCCGGACAGACGCAGGCTATACAATGAGCAGTTCTTC,CASSPDRRRLYNEQFF
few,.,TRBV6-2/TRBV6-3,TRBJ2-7,TGTGCCAGCAGTTACAGGGCAGGGAGCTCCTACGAGCAGTACTTC,CASSYRAGSSYEQYF
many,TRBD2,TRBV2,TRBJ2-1,TGTGCCAGCAGTCGACTAGCGGGGGGAATTTACAATGAGCAGTTCTTC,CASSRLAGGIYNEQFF
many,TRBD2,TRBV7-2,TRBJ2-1,TGTGCCAGCAGCTCGGCTAGCGGGGTCTACAATGAGCAGTTCTTC,CASSSASGVYNEQFF
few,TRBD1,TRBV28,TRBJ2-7,TGTGCCAGCAGTGCACGGACAGGGGAGGACGAGCAGTACTTC,CASSARTGEDEQYF
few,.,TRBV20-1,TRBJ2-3,TGCAGTGCTAGAGACCACGGGAGTAAGGCAGATACGCAGTATTTT,CSARDHGSKADTQYF
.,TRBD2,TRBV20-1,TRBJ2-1,TGCAGTGCTAGAGCCCGGACTAGCGGGAAGGGTGAGCAGTTCTTC,CSARARTSGKGEQFF
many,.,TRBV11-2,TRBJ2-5,TGTGCCAGCAGCTTACAGCTGGCAGGGCGGAGGGAGACCCAGTACTTC,CASSLQLAGRRETQYF
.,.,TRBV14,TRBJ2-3,TGTGCCGGCAGCCATCTTTCGTTTCGGGAATACACAGATACGCAGTATTTT,CAGSHLSFREYTDTQYF
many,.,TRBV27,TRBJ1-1,TGTGCCAGCACAGGTGGAGGCACTGAAGCTTTCTTT,CASTGGGTEAFF
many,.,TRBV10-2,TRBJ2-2,TGCGCCAGCAGTGTTAGCGGGGAGCTGTTTTTT,CASSVSGELFF
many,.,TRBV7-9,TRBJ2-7,TGTGCCAGCAGCTCGGACCACTCCTACGAGCAGTACTTC,CASSSDHSYEQYF
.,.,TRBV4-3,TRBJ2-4,TGCGCCAGCAGCCAAGAGGGGGAAGGCCAGCAAAACATTCAGTACTTC,CASSQEGEGQQNIQYF
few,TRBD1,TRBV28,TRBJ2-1,TGTGCCAGCAGCCCGAGGGGGCCCTCTGACAATGAGCAGTTCTTC,CASSPRGPSDNEQFF
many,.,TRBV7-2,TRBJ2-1,TGTGCCAGCAGCTTTTCCGACAGCCCCAATGAGCAGTTCTTC,CASSFSDSPNEQFF
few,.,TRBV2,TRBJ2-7,TGTGCCAGCTATGGGACATGGAACTCCTACGAGCAGTACTTC,CASYGTWNSYEQYF
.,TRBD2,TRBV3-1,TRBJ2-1,TGTGCCAGCAACCAGAGGACTAGCGGGAAGGATGAGCAGTTCTTC,CASNQRTSGKDEQFF
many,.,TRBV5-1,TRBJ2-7,TGCGCCAGCAGCTTGGAGCCAGGGATACACTACGAGCAGTACTTC,CASSLEPGIHYEQYF
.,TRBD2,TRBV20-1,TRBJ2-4,TGCAGTGCCGGAGTAGGCGGGGGAGCCAAAAACATTCAGTACTTC,CSAGVGGGAKNIQYF
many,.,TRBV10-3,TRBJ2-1,TGTGCCATTGGTTACAATGAGCAGTTCTTC,CAIGYNEQFF
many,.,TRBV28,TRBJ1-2,TGTGCCAGCAGTTCTAGACAAAAAATTTATGGCTACACCTTC,CASSSRQKIYGYTF
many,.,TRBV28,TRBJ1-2,TGTGCCAGCAGTTTACAGGCGGGCTATGGCTACACCTTC,CASSLQAGYGYTF
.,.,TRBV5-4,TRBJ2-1,TGTGCCAGCAGCTTTGGGCAGTATGAGCAGTTCTTC,CASSFGQYEQFF
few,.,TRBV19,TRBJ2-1,TGTGCCAGTAACATAAGTGAGCAGTTCTTC,CASNISEQFF
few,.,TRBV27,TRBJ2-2,TGTGCCAGCAGTTTGACCGGGAGCCCAGTCACCGGGGAGCTGTTTTTT,CASSLTGSPVTGELFF
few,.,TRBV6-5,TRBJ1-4,TGTGCCAGCAGTTACTCGCGGGGCACTGCAACTAATGAAAAACTGTTTTTT,CASSYSRGTATNEKLFF
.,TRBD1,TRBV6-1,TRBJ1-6,TGTGCCAGCAGGAGAACAGGGGGCCGAAATAATTCACCCCTCCACTTT,CASRRTGGRNNSPLHF
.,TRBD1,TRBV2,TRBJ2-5,TGTGCCAGCAGCACCGGACAGGGGCACTCACAAGAGACCCAGTACTTC,CASSTGQGHSQETQYF
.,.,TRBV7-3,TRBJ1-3,TGTGCCAGCAGCTTCTGTATGGGGGGGGCCTTGAGGAAGGCCGGAAACACCATATATTTT,CASSFCMGGALRKAGNTIYF
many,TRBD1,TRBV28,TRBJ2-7,TGTGCCAGCCGGAGGGAGACAGGGGGCCCCTACGAGCAGTACTTC,CASRRETGGPYEQYF
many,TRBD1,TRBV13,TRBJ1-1,TGTGCCAGCAGCTCCGGACAGGGCCTCGAAGCTTTCTTT,CASSSGQGLEAFF
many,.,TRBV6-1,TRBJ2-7,TGTGCCAGCATAGCCTGGGGATCTGAGATCTACGAGCAGTACTTC,CASIAWGSEIYEQYF
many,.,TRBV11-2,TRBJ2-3,TGTGCCAGCAACCAGCTAGATACGCAGTATTTT,CASNQLDTQYF